This TCR beta chain was sequenced in a study of T-cell reconstitution after alpha-beta-depleted transplantation in children. From germline, CDR1 is SGHVS and CDR2 FQNEAQ. The CDR3 sequence is 18 residues long. V gave up 4 bases and J gave up 6 bases; unmatched junction bases: 15. A TCRbeta library incorporating unique molecular identifiers was prepared. TCRdb reprocessed the PCR reads via MiXCR and lists one record per CDR3 protein. Here the sample spans over 550,000 distinct CDR3 sequences, 10% to 13% being singletons. The sequence was collected from a human donor who donated a stem cell graft to a child with acute myeloid leukemia. The chain joins TRBV7-8 to TRBJ2-1, with 10 bases identical to TRBD2. The sample in question was PBMCs from the stem cell graft donor, obtained from the stem cell graft. The CDR3, as DNA: TGTGCCAGCAGCTCGGACGAGCGGGAGGGCCTTTCCCCCAATGAGCAGTTCTTC. Encoded protein: CASSSDEREGLSPNEQFF.